The clone carrying this TCR beta chain is a singleton in its sample. The sample comes from a study of cytomegalovirus exposure and HLA in healthy donors. Trimming removed 6 bases at V and 0 bases at J, with 6 bases between. Germline CDR1 and CDR2: SGHVS and FQNEAQ. The CDR3 covers 13 residues. PCR employed 60 Vbeta and 13 Jbeta primers. TCRdb keeps only in-frame clones here, not all; method: immunoSEQ multiplex PCR. The table records roughly 200,000 clones, about 80% of them present only once. The source is a woman in her twenties or thirties in good health and CMV-seropositive. The chain combines TRBV7-8 with TRBJ2-1; D uncertain. Input material: PBMCs. The CDR3 region has the DNA TGTGCCAGCAGACAGAGCTCCTACAATGAGCAGTTCTTC. Its translation is CASRQSSYNEQFF.